Below, one T cell receptor beta chain is given with its context. The method was immunoSEQ multiplex PCR; TCRdb's version includes in-frame clones alone and lacks a portion of them. The table has about 44,000 clones, 80% to 90% seen once; the top ten hold around 15%. This sample was included in a study of blood T cell repertoires in COVID-19. V was clipped by 6 bases and J by 8 bases; unmatched bases: 5. Germline V gives CDR1 MDHEN, CDR2 SYDVKM. The CDR3 sequence is 12 residues long. The receptor was derived from a man between 65 and 85 years old with active COVID-19. The specimen was peripheral blood. This chain joins TRBV28 and TRBJ1-2, with TRBD1 matching over 8 bases. The DNA of the CDR3 is TGTGCCAGCAGACAACAGGGGGGCGGCTACACCTTC. Its translation is CASRQQGGGYTF.